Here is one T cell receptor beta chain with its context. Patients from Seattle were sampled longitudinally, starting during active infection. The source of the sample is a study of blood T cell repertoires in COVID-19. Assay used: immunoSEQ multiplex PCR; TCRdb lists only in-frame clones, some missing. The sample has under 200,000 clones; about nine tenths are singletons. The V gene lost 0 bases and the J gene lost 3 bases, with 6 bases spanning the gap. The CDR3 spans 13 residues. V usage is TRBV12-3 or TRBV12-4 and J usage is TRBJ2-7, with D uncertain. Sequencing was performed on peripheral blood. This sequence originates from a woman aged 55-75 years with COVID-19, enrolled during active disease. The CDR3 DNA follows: TGTGCCAGCAGTTTAGCCGTCTTCTACGAGCAGTACTTC. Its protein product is CASSLAVFYEQYF.